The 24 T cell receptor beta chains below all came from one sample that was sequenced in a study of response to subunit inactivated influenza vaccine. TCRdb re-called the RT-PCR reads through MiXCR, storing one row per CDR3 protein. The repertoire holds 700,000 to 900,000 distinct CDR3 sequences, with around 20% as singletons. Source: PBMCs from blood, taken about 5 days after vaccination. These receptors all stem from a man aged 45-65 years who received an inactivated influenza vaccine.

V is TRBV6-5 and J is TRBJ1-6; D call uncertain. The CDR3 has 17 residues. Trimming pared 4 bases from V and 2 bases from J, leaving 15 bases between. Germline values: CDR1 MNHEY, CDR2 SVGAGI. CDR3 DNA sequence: TGTGCCAGCAGTTTGTCTTCTGGGGTCACCTATAATTCACCCCTCCACTTT. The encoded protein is CASSLSSGVTYNSPLHF.

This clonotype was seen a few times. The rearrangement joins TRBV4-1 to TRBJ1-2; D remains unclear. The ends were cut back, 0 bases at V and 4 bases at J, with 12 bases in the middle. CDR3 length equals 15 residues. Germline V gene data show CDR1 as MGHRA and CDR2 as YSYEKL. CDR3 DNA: TGCGCCAGCAGCCAAGATCCGGGTATAAGCTATGGCTACACCTTC. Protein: CASSQDPGISYGYTF.

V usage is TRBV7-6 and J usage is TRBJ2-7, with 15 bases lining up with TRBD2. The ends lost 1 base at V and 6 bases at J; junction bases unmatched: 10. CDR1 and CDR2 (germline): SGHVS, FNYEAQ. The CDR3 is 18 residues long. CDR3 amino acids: CASSLEGGLAGGGLEQYF. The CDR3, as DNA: TGTGCCAGCAGCTTAGAAGGGGGACTAGCGGGGGGCGGTCTCGAGCAGTACTTC. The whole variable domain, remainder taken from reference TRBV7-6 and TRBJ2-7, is GAGVSQSPRYKVTKRGQDVALRCDPISGHVSLYWYRQALGQGPEFLTYFNYEAQQDKSGLPNDRFSAERPEGSISTLTIQRTEQRDSAMYRCASSLEGGLAGGGLEQYFGPGTRLTVT.

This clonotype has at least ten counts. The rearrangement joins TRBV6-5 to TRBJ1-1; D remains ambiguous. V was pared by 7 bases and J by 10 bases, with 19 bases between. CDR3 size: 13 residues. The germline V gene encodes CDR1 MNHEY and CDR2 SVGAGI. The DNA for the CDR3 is TGTGCCAGCACCTCAATCTATACACCCCCAGCTTTCTTT. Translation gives CASTSIYTPPAFF.

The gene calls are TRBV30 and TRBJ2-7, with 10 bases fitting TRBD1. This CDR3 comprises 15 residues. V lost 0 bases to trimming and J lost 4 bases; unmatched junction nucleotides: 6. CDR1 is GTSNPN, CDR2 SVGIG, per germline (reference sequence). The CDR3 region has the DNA TGTGCCTGGAGTGTACGATTGGACAGGGGGTACGAGCAGTACTTC. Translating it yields CAWSVRLDRGYEQYF.

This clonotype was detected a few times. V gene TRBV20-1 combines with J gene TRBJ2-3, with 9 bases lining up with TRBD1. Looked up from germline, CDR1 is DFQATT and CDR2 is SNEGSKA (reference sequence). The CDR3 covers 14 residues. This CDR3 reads CSSPDRGDTDTQYF. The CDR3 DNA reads TGCAGCTCACCCGACAGGGGGGACACAGATACGCAGTATTTT.

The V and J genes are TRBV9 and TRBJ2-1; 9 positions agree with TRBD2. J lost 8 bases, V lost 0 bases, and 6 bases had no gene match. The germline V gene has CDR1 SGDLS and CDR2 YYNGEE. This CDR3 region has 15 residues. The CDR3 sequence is CASSVGNSGSDEQFF. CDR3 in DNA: TGTGCCAGCAGCGTAGGAAATAGCGGGAGCGATGAGCAGTTCTTC.

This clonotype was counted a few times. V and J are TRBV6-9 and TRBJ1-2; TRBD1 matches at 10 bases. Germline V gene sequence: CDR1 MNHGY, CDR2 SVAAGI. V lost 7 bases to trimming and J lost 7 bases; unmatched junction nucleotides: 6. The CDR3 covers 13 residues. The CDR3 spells CASIRQGARGYTF. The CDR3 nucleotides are TGTGCCAGCATCAGACAGGGGGCGCGTGGCTACACCTTC.

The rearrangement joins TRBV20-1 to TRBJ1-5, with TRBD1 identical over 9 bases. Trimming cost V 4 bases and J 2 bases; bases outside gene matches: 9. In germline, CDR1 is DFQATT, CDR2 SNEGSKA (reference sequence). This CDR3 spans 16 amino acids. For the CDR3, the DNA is TGCAGTGCTACCTCCGGGACAGGGAAGGGCAATCAGCCCCAGCATTTT. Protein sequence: CSATSGTGKGNQPQHF.

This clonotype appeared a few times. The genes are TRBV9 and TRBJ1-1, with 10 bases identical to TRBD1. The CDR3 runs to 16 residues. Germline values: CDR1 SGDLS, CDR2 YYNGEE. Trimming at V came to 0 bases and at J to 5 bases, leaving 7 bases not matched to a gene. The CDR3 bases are TGTGCCAGCAGCGTAGGAGGCGGGACAGGGGCGACTGAAGCTTTCTTT. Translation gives CASSVGGGTGATEAFF.

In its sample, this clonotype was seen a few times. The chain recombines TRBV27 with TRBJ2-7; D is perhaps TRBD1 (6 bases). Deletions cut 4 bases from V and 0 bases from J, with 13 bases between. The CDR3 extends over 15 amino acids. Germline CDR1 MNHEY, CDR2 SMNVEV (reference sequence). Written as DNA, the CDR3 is TGTGCCAGCAGTTGGAGAGCGGACAGCTCCTACGAGCAGTACTTC. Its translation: CASSWRADSSYEQYF.

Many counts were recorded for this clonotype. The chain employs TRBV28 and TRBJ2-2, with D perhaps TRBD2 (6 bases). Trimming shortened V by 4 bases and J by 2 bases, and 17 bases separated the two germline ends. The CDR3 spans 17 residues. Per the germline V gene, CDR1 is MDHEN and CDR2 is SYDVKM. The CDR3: CASSSALGGKNTGELFF. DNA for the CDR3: TGTGCCAGCAGTTCTGCCCTTGGGGGGAAAAACACCGGGGAGCTGTTTTTT. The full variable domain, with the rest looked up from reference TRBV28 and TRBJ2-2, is DVKVTQSSRYLVKRTGEKVFLECVQDMDHENMFWYRQDPGLGLRLIYFSYDVKMKEKGDIPEGYSVSREKKERFSLILESASTNQTSMYLCASSSALGGKNTGELFFGEGSRLTVL.

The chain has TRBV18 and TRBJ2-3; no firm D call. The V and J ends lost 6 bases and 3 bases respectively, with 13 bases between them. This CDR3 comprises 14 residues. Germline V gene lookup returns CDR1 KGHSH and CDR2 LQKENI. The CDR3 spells CASSQPMGTDTQYF. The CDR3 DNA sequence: TGTGCCAGCTCTCAACCTATGGGGACAGATACGCAGTATTTT. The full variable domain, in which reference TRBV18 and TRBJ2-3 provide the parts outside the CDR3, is NAGVMQNPRHLVRRRGQEARLRCSPMKGHSHVYWYRQLPEEGLKFMVYLQKENIIDESGMPKERFSAEFPKEGPSILRIQQVVRGDSAAYFCASSQPMGTDTQYFGPGTRLTVL.

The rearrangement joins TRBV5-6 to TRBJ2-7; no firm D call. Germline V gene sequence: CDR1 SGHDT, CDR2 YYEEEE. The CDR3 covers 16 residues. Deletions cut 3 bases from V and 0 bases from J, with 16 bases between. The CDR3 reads CASSSDPRPSSYEQYF. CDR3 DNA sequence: TGTGCCAGCAGCTCCGACCCCCGCCCCAGCTCCTACGAGCAGTACTTC.

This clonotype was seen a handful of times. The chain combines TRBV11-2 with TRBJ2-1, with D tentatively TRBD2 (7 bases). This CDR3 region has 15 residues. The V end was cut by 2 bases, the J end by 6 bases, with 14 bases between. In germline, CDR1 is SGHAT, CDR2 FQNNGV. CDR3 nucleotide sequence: TGTGCCAGCAGCTTACTCGCGGGGGCTCGCAATGAGCAGTTCTTC. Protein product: CASSLLAGARNEQFF. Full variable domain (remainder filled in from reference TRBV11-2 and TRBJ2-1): EAGVAQSPRYKIIEKRQSVAFWCNPISGHATLYWYQQILGQGPKLLIQFQNNGVVDDSQLPKDRFSAERLKGVDSTLKIQPAKLEDSAVYLCASSLLAGARNEQFFGPGTRLTVL.

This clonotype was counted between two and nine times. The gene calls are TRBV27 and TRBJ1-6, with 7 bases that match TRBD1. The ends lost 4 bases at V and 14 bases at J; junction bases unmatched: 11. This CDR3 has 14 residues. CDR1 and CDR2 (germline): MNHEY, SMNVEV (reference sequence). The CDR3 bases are TGTGCCAGCAGTTGGGCAGGGGGGATTCTGGCCCTCCACTTT. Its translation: CASSWAGGILALHF.

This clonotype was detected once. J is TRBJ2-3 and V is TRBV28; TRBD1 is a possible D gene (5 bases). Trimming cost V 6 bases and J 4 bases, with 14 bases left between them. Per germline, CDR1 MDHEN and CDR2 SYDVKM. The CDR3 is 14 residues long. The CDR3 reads CASRGPGQADTQYF. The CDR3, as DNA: TGTGCCAGCAGAGGTCCAGGGCAGGCAGATACGCAGTATTTT.

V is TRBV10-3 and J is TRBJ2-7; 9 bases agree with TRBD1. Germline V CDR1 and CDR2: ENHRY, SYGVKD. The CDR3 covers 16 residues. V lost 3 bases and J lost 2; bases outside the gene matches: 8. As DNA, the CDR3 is TGTGCCATCAGTGATTCACCGAGGGACAGGGCCTACGAGCAGTACTTC. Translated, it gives CAISDSPRDRAYEQYF.

This CDR3 is CASSLVQIGELFF. The CDR3 DNA sequence: TGTGCCAGCAGTTTAGTCCAAATCGGGGAGCTGTTTTTT. The chain uses TRBV12-3 or TRBV12-4 and TRBJ2-2; the D is unclear. There are 13 residues in the CDR3. V lost 1 base and J 7 bases, leaving 7 bases between the germline ends.

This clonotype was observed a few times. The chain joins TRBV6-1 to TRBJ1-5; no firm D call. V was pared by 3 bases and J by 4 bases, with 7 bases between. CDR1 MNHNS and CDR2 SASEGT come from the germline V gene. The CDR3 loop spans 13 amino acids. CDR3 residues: CASSEAANQPQHF. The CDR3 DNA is TGTGCCAGCAGTGAGGCGGCAAATCAGCCCCAGCATTTT.

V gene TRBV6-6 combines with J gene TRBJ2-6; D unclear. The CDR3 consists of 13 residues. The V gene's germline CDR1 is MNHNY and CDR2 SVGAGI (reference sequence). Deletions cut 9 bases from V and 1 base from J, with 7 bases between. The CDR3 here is CASCMSGANVLTF. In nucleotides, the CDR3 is TGTGCCAGTTGTATGTCTGGGGCCAACGTCCTGACTTTC.

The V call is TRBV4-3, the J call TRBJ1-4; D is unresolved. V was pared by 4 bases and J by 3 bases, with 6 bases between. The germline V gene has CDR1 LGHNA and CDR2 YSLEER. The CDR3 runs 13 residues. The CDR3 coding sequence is TGCGCCAGCAGCCCCCGTGCTAATGAAAAACTGTTTTTT. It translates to CASSPRANEKLFF.

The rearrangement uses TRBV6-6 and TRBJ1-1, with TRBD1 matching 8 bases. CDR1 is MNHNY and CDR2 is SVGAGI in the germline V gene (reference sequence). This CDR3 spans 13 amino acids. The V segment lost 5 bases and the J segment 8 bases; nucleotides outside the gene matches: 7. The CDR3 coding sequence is TGTGCCAGCAGTCGAACAGGGGGACCCGAAGCTTTCTTT. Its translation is CASSRTGGPEAFF.

The CDR3 nucleotides read TGCAGCGTCAACGAGTTAAGCTCCTACAATGAGCAGTTCTTC. Translating gives CSVNELSSYNEQFF. This sequence joins TRBV29-1 and TRBJ2-1; D gene unclear. The CDR3 has 14 residues. V was clipped by 6 bases and J by 0 bases, with 12 bases between them. From germline, CDR1 is SQVTM and CDR2 ANQGSEA.